Given below is one TCR beta chain in context. The CDR3 sequence is 15 residues long. V gave up 2 bases and J gave up 4 bases; unmatched junction bases: 7. Germline V lookup: CDR1 SQVTM, CDR2 ANQGSEA. Investigators prepared the TCR beta libraries by applying iRepertoire HTBI primers and Arm-PCR of CDR3 regions. TCRdb recomputed calls from the multiplex PCR reads with MiXCR, one row per CDR3 protein. The profile shows 500,000 or so distinct CDR3 sequences, 12% to 15% of them singletons. The sample belongs to a study of regulatory T cells in long-lasting Graves disease. As to time point: newly diagnosed GD, antithyroid drugs for less than 3 months. Extracted PBMC RNA gave rise to the TCR library. The data also belong to a second study, concerning T cells in Graves' hyperthyroidism and ophthalmopathy.

The TCR sequence derives from a woman aged 45-65 years with Graves disease. V gene TRBV29-1 combines with J gene TRBJ1-2; 10 positions agree with TRBD1. The sequences come from peripheral blood mononuclear cells (PBMCs), collected at new diagnosis, from a patient treated with antithyroid drugs. The DNA for the CDR3 is TGCAGCGTTGAAAGGGACAGGGGTAACGGCTATGGCTACACCTTC. Protein sequence: CSVERDRGNGYGYTF.